These 5 T cell receptor beta chains came from one sample sequenced in a study of response to subunit inactivated influenza vaccine (dated by TCRdb to about 2018). The sample's time point, from its label and the paper: approximately 47 days after influenza vaccine administration. Library preparation was by RT-PCR. These reads were obtained on an Illumina HiSeq 2500. Starting from the raw public reads, TCRdb applied fastp trimming at Q25, assembled clones with MiXCR and retained in-frame beta chains. Each CDR3 protein appears once, grouped with its most common genes and DNA. The sample data list some 500,000 distinct CDR3 sequences, and approximately 12% of these were observed just once. The top ten clonotypes cover around 13% of the sample. The sample in question was PBMCs from blood, obtained more than 35 days after vaccination. All receptors come from a middle-aged man who received an inactivated influenza vaccine. Donor details come from another sample of the same person, matched by shared clones.

The genes are TRBV5-1 and TRBJ2-5; D not resolved. The CDR3 length is 14 residues. V lost 0 bases, J lost 5 bases, and 11 bases lay in between. The germline gives CDR1 SGHRS, CDR2 YFSETQ. The CDR3 region is CASSLDTIRETQYF. The CDR3 region has the DNA TGCGCCAGCAGCTTGGATACCATTAGGGAGACCCAGTACTTC.

The gene calls are TRBV20-1 and TRBJ2-2; no definite D call. The V and J ends lost 3 bases and 5 bases respectively, with 13 bases between them. Germline-derived CDR1 and CDR2 are DFQATT and SNEGSKA (reference sequence). The length of the CDR3 is 14 residues. The CDR3 here is CSARTRTTTGELFF. CDR3 bases: TGCAGTGCTAGGACCCGCACCACTACCGGGGAGCTGTTTTTT.

The chain uses TRBV6-6 and TRBJ2-7; D might be TRBD1 (5 bases). This CDR3 is built from 12 residues. Between the trimmed V and J ends, which lost 2 bases and 7 bases, there was a span of 9 bases. In germline, CDR1 is MNHNY, CDR2 SVGAGI (reference sequence). CDR3 amino acids: CASSYAGSEQYF. The CDR3 DNA reads TGTGCCAGCAGTTACGCAGGGTCGGAGCAGTACTTC.

The J gene is TRBJ2-7, the V gene TRBV7-2, with a possible D match to TRBD1 (6 bases). Germline CDR1 SGHTA, CDR2 FQGNSA. The CDR3 runs 15 residues. V gave up 1 base and J gave up 6 bases, with 16 bases separating them. DNA of the CDR3: TGTGCCAGCAGCTTAGGCTGGGGATCAGGGGTCGAGCAGTACTTC. This codes for CASSLGWGSGVEQYF.

This clonotype was counted only a few times. The chain couples TRBV20-1 to TRBJ1-5; D unclear. The CDR3 has 13 residues. Trimming cost V 3 bases and J 11 bases, with 17 bases left between them. The germline gives CDR1 DFQATT, CDR2 SNEGSKA (reference sequence). CDR3 bases: TGCAGTGCTAGTAGCCGGCAGGCCGGGGCCCAGCATTTT. Protein sequence: CSASSRQAGAQHF.